Listed below are T cell receptor beta chains from one sample, sequenced in a study of T cells in Graves' hyperthyroidism and ophthalmopathy. TCRdb re-called the multiplex PCR reads through MiXCR, storing one row per CDR3 protein. The sample lists around 700,000 distinct CDR3 sequences, approximately 19% seen once, with over 15% in the top ten. Sequenced sample: blood. These receptors were taken from a woman in her forties or fifties with Graves' hyperthyroidism that later progressed to Graves' ophthalmopathy. CDR3s include the opening cysteine and the closing phenylalanine or tryptophan. Each record gives: CDR3 DNA, CDR3 protein, J gene, V gene, clone size, D gene. A D gene is named only where the DNA matches it firmly. Where a row states a size, it is once, few, many or the class of an expanded clone; other rows omit it.

TGTGCCAGCAGCACAGGGGTTAGCAATCAGCCCCAGCATTTT CASSTGVSNQPQHF TRBJ1-5 TRBV7-9 many TRBD1
TGTGCCAGCAGTGAACCGGGACAACTCTTTTCCTACGAGCAGTACTTC CASSEPGQLFSYEQYF TRBJ2-7 TRBV2 - -
TGTGCCAGCAGCTTCGTAGCGAACACTGAAGCTTTCTTT CASSFVANTEAFF TRBJ1-1 TRBV5-6 many -
TGTGCCTGGAGGATAGGGCAAAATTCACCCCTCCACTTT CAWRIGQNSPLHF TRBJ1-6 TRBV30 few -
TGCAGCGTCCTATTGGAAGAGTCTAACTATGGCTACACCTTC CSVLLEESNYGYTF TRBJ1-2 TRBV29-1 - -
TGTGCCAGCAGACGACAAGGTTATAATGAAAAACTGTTTTTT CASRRQGYNEKLFF TRBJ1-4 TRBV2 - -
TGTGCCAGTAGTTTCACTAGACAGACCGGGGAGCTGTTTTTT CASSFTRQTGELFF TRBJ2-2 TRBV19 few -
TGCGCCAGCAGCTCCAGGACTAGCGGGGGGGCTGGCTACAATGAGCAGTTCTTC CASSSRTSGGAGYNEQFF TRBJ2-1 TRBV5-1 many TRBD2
TGTGCCAGTAGTCCCCAAGTCTCTGGAAACACCATATATTTT CASSPQVSGNTIYF TRBJ1-3 TRBV19 once -
TGTGCCAGCAGCTTAAATTCGGGGGATACTGAAGCTTTCTTT CASSLNSGDTEAFF TRBJ1-1 TRBV7-8 - -
TGTGCCAGCAGCCCCGGACGGGCGCGGGAGCAGTACTTC CASSPGRAREQYF TRBJ2-7 TRBV7-3 many -
TGTGCCAGCAGCTTAGATCGTCCTAGCGGGGGGCCCTACAATGAGCAGTTCTTC CASSLDRPSGGPYNEQFF TRBJ2-1 TRBV7-6 few TRBD2
TGTGCCAGCTCACCACTGGGTCTGGGTCGAGACCAAGGGGAACAGTACTTC CASSPLGLGRDQGEQYF TRBJ2-5 TRBV18 many -
TGTGCCAGCAGTGATATGAAAAATCAGCCCCAGCATTTT CASSDMKNQPQHF TRBJ1-5 TRBV2 many -
TGCGCCAGCAGCCAAGAACAGGGGGCTATCTATGGCTACACCTTC CASSQEQGAIYGYTF TRBJ1-2 TRBV4-1 few TRBD1
TGTGCCAGCAGCTCATTTCCAGGGGGCAGGACCGGGGAGCTGTTTTTT CASSSFPGGRTGELFF TRBJ2-2 TRBV7-3 few TRBD1
TGTGCCAGCAGACCGGGACATTCCAATCAGCCCCAGCATTTT CASRPGHSNQPQHF TRBJ1-5 TRBV12-3/TRBV12-4 many -
TGCGCCAGCAGCCACCTCGTCAGCAACTATGGCTACACCTTC CASSHLVSNYGYTF TRBJ1-2 TRBV4-1 - -
TGTGCCAGCAGCCAGGGGGCGAACTACTATGGCTACACCTTC CASSQGANYYGYTF TRBJ1-2 TRBV3-1 many -
TGTGCCTGGAGTCCCCCAGCCTCTGGAAACACCATATATTTT CAWSPPASGNTIYF TRBJ1-3 TRBV30 few -
TGCAGTGCTAGAGATGCAACCACGGGCAGACTAGCGGATTACAATGAGCAGTTCTTC CSARDATTGRLADYNEQFF TRBJ2-1 TRBV20-1 few TRBD2
TGCAGTGCTGGCCGACGGTCTAGCAATCAGCCCCAGCATTTT CSAGRRSSNQPQHF TRBJ1-5 TRBV20-1 few -
TGTGCCAGCAGTTACTCTGCGCAGGTGAACACTGAAGCTTTCTTT CASSYSAQVNTEAFF TRBJ1-1 TRBV6-5 many -
TGCAGTGCTAGAGATAGGACTAATCAGCCCCAGCATTTT CSARDRTNQPQHF TRBJ1-5 TRBV20-1 - -
TGTGCCAGCAGTGAACGGGTAGCGGGCCCAAGCACAGATACGCAGTATTTT CASSERVAGPSTDTQYF TRBJ2-3 TRBV6-1 many TRBD2
TGTGCCACCAGTGATTTGGTGCGGGGTGGCGAGACCCAGTACTTC CATSDLVRGGETQYF TRBJ2-5 TRBV24-1 - -
TGTGCCAGCAGCTGGAACCAAGAGAACACTGAAGCTTTCTTT CASSWNQENTEAFF TRBJ1-1 TRBV11-1 many -
TGTGCCAGCAGTGTCGGGACAGGGAATAGCAATCAGCCCCAGCATTTT CASSVGTGNSNQPQHF TRBJ1-5 TRBV27 many TRBD1
TGTGCCAGCAGCCAAGATTTGGGACAGGGCTACGAGCAGTACTTC CASSQDLGQGYEQYF TRBJ2-7 TRBV3-1 many TRBD1
TGTGCCAGCACACCAAGATCCCCGGGGACTGAAGCTTTCTTT CASTPRSPGTEAFF TRBJ1-1 TRBV3-1 many -
TGCAGTGCTAGAGCCGGACAGGGGAGCAATCAGCCCCAGCATTTT CSARAGQGSNQPQHF TRBJ1-5 TRBV20-1 few TRBD1
TGTGCCAGTAAACCAACGACAGGGGACTATGGCTACACCTTC CASKPTTGDYGYTF TRBJ1-2 TRBV19 few TRBD1
TGTGCCAGCAGCCTCATAGCGGGGGGTACCCTTTACACAGATACGCAGTATTTT CASSLIAGGTLYTDTQYF TRBJ2-3 TRBV12-3/TRBV12-4 - TRBD2
TGCAGCGTTGAAGGGTCGGGCGCTAAACTGTTTTTT CSVEGSGAKLFF TRBJ1-4 TRBV29-1 few -
TGTGCCAGCAGTGAGGAGAAAAGTTTCTCTGGAAACACCATATATTTT CASSEEKSFSGNTIYF TRBJ1-3 TRBV2 - -
TGTGCCGGCAGCCAACCCAAAACAGGCAACTATGGCTACACCTTC CAGSQPKTGNYGYTF TRBJ1-2 TRBV14 - -
TGTGCCAGCAGTGAGTTCGGAGGACAGGGATACACTGAAGCTTTCTTT CASSEFGGQGYTEAFF TRBJ1-1 TRBV2 many TRBD1